This note documents a single T cell receptor beta chain sequence. Its antigen is unknown. As for time point: baseline, week 1 (first vaccination visit). Treatment here: pre-vaccination baseline after standard-of-care therapy. New astrocytomas of WHO grade 3 or 4 that were IDH1-mutant and ATRX-lost were found in the donors. Clones were read by immunoSEQ multiplex PCR, and TCRdb kept only the in-frame ones, dropping some. This repertoire shows about 34,000 clones, about 80% found once; its top ten account for 9% to 10%. The data derive from a study of a mutant IDH1 vaccine in newly diagnosed glioma. The CDR3 is made up of 17 amino acids. Study results and limitations: Detectable vaccine-induced immune responses arose in about 92% of patients. Changes to the top peripheral T cell clonotypes appeared unrelated to pseudoprogression.

The chain couples TRBV21-1 to TRBJ2-1; the table's D call TRBD2 went unverified against the DNA. TRBV21-1 is a documented pseudogene. Source: peripheral blood mononuclear cells (PBMCs), taken from a glioma patient treated with radiotherapy, temozolomide or both. The TCR sequence derives from a man aged 50 to 60 with glioma. Some clones in this sample may be carry-over from other donors' samples. Here the CDR3 reads CASSKVPRLAGAYEQFF. The CDR3 nucleotides are TGTGCCAGCAGCAAGGTCCCCCGACTAGCGGGAGCCTATGAGCAGTTCTTC.